The sequence of this TCR beta chain was determined in a study of blood T cell repertoires in COVID-19. This clone has a handful of counts. Original handling: For nucleated cells, counts were estimated from reference gene primer amplification. Data came from immunoSEQ multiplex PCR; TCRdb stores just in-frame clones and leaves some out. V and J calls and clone size are given by that table; D and trimming were obtained from the DNA. The sample lists roughly 300,000 clones, around 90% occurring once. V lost 5 bases and J 4 bases, leaving 11 bases between the germline ends. The CDR3 loop spans 13 amino acids.

This receptor was taken from a woman in her twenties or thirties who had recovered from COVID-19. Sequencing input: PBMCs or T cells enriched from blood (not recorded which). The gene calls are TRBV12-3 or TRBV12-4 and TRBJ1-2, with TRBD1 as a possible D gene (5 bases). The CDR3, as DNA: TGTGCCAGCAGTGGGGGGGAAATCTATGGCTACACCTTC. This sequence encodes CASSGGEIYGYTF.